In its sample, the clone carrying this TCR beta chain was seen a few times. These data are taken from a study of cytomegalovirus exposure and HLA in healthy donors. Trimming cost V 5 bases and J 4 bases, with 5 bases left between them. This CDR3 contains 10 residues. CDR1 and CDR2 from the germline V gene are DFQATT and SNEGSKA (reference sequence). Clones were sequenced by immunoSEQ multiplex PCR, and TCRdb holds only the in-frame ones, with some missing. The sample lists around 150,000 clones; around nine tenths were seen once. The chain couples TRBV20-1 to TRBJ1-2; no definite D call. The source material was PBMCs. The sequence came from a man between 18 and 29 years old in good health and CMV-seropositive. For the CDR3, the DNA is TGCAGTGCTTCCTCCTATGGCTACACCTTC. Its protein is CSASSYGYTF.